A single sample is the source of the 20 T cell receptor beta chains below, sequenced in a study of cytotoxic CD8 clonotypes in ibrutinib-treated CLL. Measured with immunoSEQ multiplex PCR; TCRdb has only the in-frame clones, and not every one. The repertoire has approximately 90,000 clones, approximately 71% of them found once; the top ten carry 20% to 25%. The sequenced sample was PBMCs, obtained after 24 months of ibrutinib treatment. Receptor source: a human donor with chronic lymphocytic leukemia.

The chain carries TRBV2 and TRBJ2-7; D remains ambiguous. V lost 7 bases to trimming and J lost 3 bases, with 10 bases between them. This CDR3 contains 12 residues. Germline CDR1 reads SNHLY; CDR2 reads FYNNEI. The CDR3, as DNA: TGTGCCAGCAACCAGTTCGACTACGAGCAGTACTTC. Protein sequence: CASNQFDYEQYF.

On this clone: This sample includes further DNA sequences coding for the same CDR3. The chain employs TRBV9 and TRBJ1-3; D is possibly TRBD1 (5 bases). Germline lookup yields CDR1 SGDLS and CDR2 YYNGEE. V was pared by 2 bases and J by 4 bases, with 10 bases between. The CDR3 consists of 14 residues. CDR3 bases: TGTGCCAGCAGCGTGGGGGGATTCGGAAACACCATATATTTT. It specifies CASSVGGFGNTIYF. The whole variable domain, remainder taken from reference TRBV9 and TRBJ1-3, is DSGVTQTPKHLITATGQRVTLRCSPRSGDLSVYWYQQSLDQGLQFLIQYYNGEERAKGNILERFSAQQFPDLHSELNLSSLELGDSALYFCASSVGGFGNTIYFGEGSWLTVV.

This clone was detected once. As DNA, the CDR3 is TGTGCCAGCAGTGAAAGGTCCAGCGGCAATCAGCCCCAGCATTTT. Protein: CASSERSSGNQPQHF. The chain is built from TRBV2 and TRBJ1-5; D gene unclear. V was cut by 2 bases and J by 2 bases, with 10 bases left in between. Germline CDR1 is SNHLY and CDR2 is FYNNEI. CDR3 length: 15 amino acids.

The chain is built from TRBV28 and TRBJ1-4; D gene uncertain. CDR1 and CDR2 from the germline V gene are MDHEN and SYDVKM. The CDR3 spans 13 residues. V was pared by 6 bases and J by 6 bases, with 11 bases between. The CDR3 sequence: CASRHPGYEKLFF. The CDR3 DNA reads as TGTGCCAGCAGGCATCCAGGCTATGAAAAACTGTTTTTT. Full variable domain (rest looked up from reference TRBV28 and TRBJ1-4): DVKVTQSSRYLVKRTGEKVFLECVQDMDHENMFWYRQDPGLGLRLIYFSYDVKMKEKGDIPEGYSVSREKKERFSLILESASTNQTSMYLCASRHPGYEKLFFGSGTQLSVL.

This chain uses TRBV27 with TRBJ2-2; D gene unclear. The germline CDR1 and CDR2 sequences are MNHEY and SMNVEV (reference sequence). V was trimmed by 5 bases and J by 3 bases, leaving 13 bases between them. The CDR3 runs 15 residues. Here the CDR3 DNA reads TGTGCCAGCAGTCATAGGAATGGGTACACCGGGGAGCTGTTTTTT. This gives the protein CASSHRNGYTGELFF.

The genes are TRBV6-6 and TRBJ2-7, with D perhaps matching TRBD1 (6 bases). Germline values: CDR1 MNHNY, CDR2 SVGAGI (reference sequence). V lost 6 bases and J 7 bases, leaving 16 bases between the germline ends. The CDR3 length is 13 residues. CDR3 in amino acids: CASSPGQRGEQYF. Written as DNA, the CDR3 is TGTGCCAGCAGCCCGGGACAACGGGGAGAGCAGTACTTC.

CDR3 bases: TGTGCCAGCAGTGAATACAGGGGGCCGGATGAAGCTTTCTTT. This encodes CASSEYRGPDEAFF. The chain couples TRBV6-1 to TRBJ1-1, with 9 nucleotides matching TRBD1. CDR3 size: 14 residues. Germline assignment: CDR1 MNHNS and CDR2 SASEGT. After removal of 2 bases from V and 7 bases from J, the junction contained 5 bases not matched to a gene.

The chain has TRBV9 and TRBJ2-7; possible D gene TRBD2, 6 bases. Germline assignment: CDR1 SGDLS and CDR2 YYNGEE. The CDR3 has 15 amino acids. V was cut by 5 bases and J by 0 bases, with 15 bases left in between. The CDR3: CASRGGGASSYEQYF. CDR3 nucleotide sequence: TGTGCCAGCAGGGGGGGAGGAGCCAGCTCCTACGAGCAGTACTTC.

V and J are TRBV7-9 and TRBJ1-2; possibly TRBD1 for D (5 bases). V was trimmed by 1 base and J by 2 bases, leaving 8 bases between them. This CDR3 has 14 amino acids. Germline assignment: CDR1 SEHNR and CDR2 FQNEAQ (reference sequence). The CDR3 DNA is TGTGCCAGCAGCTTAGGGACAACCAACTATGGCTACACCTTC. It encodes CASSLGTTNYGYTF.

This clone was recorded once. Other DNA sequences in the same sample also yield this CDR3. This chain uses TRBV11-2 with TRBJ1-1, with unresolved D. The CDR3 spans 13 residues. Germline CDR1 is SGHAT and CDR2 is FQNNGV. Trimming cost V 0 bases and J 1 base, with 3 bases left between them. The CDR3 region is CASSLDRNTEAFF. Here the CDR3 DNA reads TGTGCCAGCAGCTTAGACAGGAACACTGAAGCTTTCTTT.

The genes are TRBV7-2 and TRBJ2-1, with 11 bases aligning to TRBD2. CDR1 is SGHTA and CDR2 is FQGNSA in the germline V gene. The CDR3 has 17 amino acids. The DNA of the CDR3 is TGTGCAAGGCCCGGGCTAGCGGGAGGTGGGTCCTACAATGAGCAGTTCTTC. Its translation is CARPGLAGGGSYNEQFF. Using reference TRBV7-2 and TRBJ2-1 for the parts outside the CDR3, the full variable domain is GAGVSQSPSNKVTEKGKDVELRCDPISGHTALYWYRQSLGQGLEFLIYFQGNSAPDKSGLPSDRFSAERTGGSVSTLTIQRTQQEDSAVYLCARPGLAGGGSYNEQFFGPGTRLTVL.

This clone was seen once. The chain has TRBV19 and TRBJ2-3, with no clear D. CDR1 is LNHDA, CDR2 SQIVND, per germline (reference sequence). V lost 3 bases and J 1 base, leaving 8 bases between the germline ends. This CDR3 has 14 residues. CDR3 sequence (DNA): TGTGCCAGTAGTATTCGCATGGGCACAGATACGCAGTATTTT. Protein product: CASSIRMGTDTQYF. The complete variable domain, with remaining parts taken from reference TRBV19 and TRBJ2-3, reads DGGITQSPKYLFRKEGQNVTLSCEQNLNHDAMYWYRQDPGQGLRLIYYSQIVNDFQKGDIAEGYSVSREKKESFPLTVTSAQKNPTAFYLCASSIRMGTDTQYFGPGTRLTVL.

Here the CDR3 reads CASSIVTSGRGYNEQFF. The CDR3 nucleotides read TGTGCCAGTAGTATAGTGACTAGCGGGAGGGGTTACAATGAGCAGTTCTTC. The V and J genes are TRBV19 and TRBJ2-1, with 14 nucleotides matching TRBD2. With 1 base clipped from V and 4 bases from J, the junction kept 3 bases outside the gene matches. Germline-derived CDR1 and CDR2 are LNHDA and SQIVND (reference sequence). The CDR3 runs to 17 residues.

The chain carries TRBV7-2 and TRBJ2-5; TRBD1 matches at 7 bases. V lost 1 base, J lost 3 bases, and 2 bases stayed unmatched. The CDR3 has 14 amino acids. The germline gives CDR1 SGHTA, CDR2 FQGNSA. CDR3 nucleotide sequence: TGTGCCAGCAGCTTAGACAGGGGAAAAGAGACCCAGTACTTC. Its translation is CASSLDRGKETQYF.

The V and J genes are TRBV27 and TRBJ2-7; 9 nucleotides line up with TRBD2. With 5 bases clipped from V and 5 bases from J, the junction kept 13 bases outside the gene matches. CDR1 MNHEY and CDR2 SMNVEV come from the germline V gene (reference sequence). This CDR3 is 16 amino acids long. The chain's CDR3 is CASSPHAREGLDEQYF. Here the CDR3 DNA reads TGTGCCAGCAGTCCCCATGCGCGGGAGGGACTTGACGAGCAGTACTTC.

This clone was found once. This chain joins TRBV9 and TRBJ2-4, with 7 bases matching TRBD2. The ends lost 3 bases at V and 6 bases at J; junction bases unmatched: 6. Germline lookup yields CDR1 SGDLS and CDR2 YYNGEE. The length of the CDR3 is 14 residues. The CDR3 nucleotides read TGTGCCAGCAGCGCCGGCTCGGGGGGAAACATTCAGTACTTC. Encoded protein: CASSAGSGGNIQYF.

The rearrangement links TRBV19 to TRBJ1-5; D is possibly TRBD1 (6 bases). V lost 3 bases to trimming and J lost 5 bases, with 14 bases between them. Germline values: CDR1 LNHDA, CDR2 SQIVND (reference sequence). The CDR3 has 15 amino acids. As DNA, the CDR3 is TGTGCCAGTAGTATCGAACAGGGAATTGATCAGCCCCAGCATTTT. Protein: CASSIEQGIDQPQHF.

This clone was detected only once. The chain employs TRBV16 and TRBJ2-7, with a tentative D call TRBD2 (6 bases). The germline V gene has CDR1 KGHSY and CDR2 FQNENV. With 4 bases removed from V and 0 bases from J, the gap between germline ends came to 13 bases. CDR3 length equals 15 residues. The CDR3 sequence: CASSPPARGSYEQYF. The DNA for the CDR3 is TGTGCCAGCAGCCCCCCCGCGCGGGGCTCCTACGAGCAGTACTTC.

In this sample, this clone turned up once. V usage is TRBV11-3 and J usage is TRBJ2-7; 7 bases agree with TRBD1. With V trimmed by 3 bases and J by 4 bases, 6 bases remained unmatched. Germline V gives CDR1 SGHNT, CDR2 YENEEA. The CDR3 contains 14 residues. The CDR3 DNA reads as TGTGCCAGCAGCTTCTCGGGACAGACTTACGAGCAGTACTTC. It is translated as CASSFSGQTYEQYF.

This clone has more than one count but fewer than ten. This rearrangement joins TRBV6-1 to TRBJ1-5, with D possibly being TRBD1 (5 bases). The CDR3 extends over 14 amino acids. Germline V CDR1 and CDR2: MNHNS, SASEGT. Trimming stripped 6 bases from V and 2 bases from J, with 11 bases between. The CDR3 DNA follows: TGTGCCAGCAGGGAGGGGTGGGGCAATCAGCCCCAGCATTTT. Residues: CASREGWGNQPQHF.